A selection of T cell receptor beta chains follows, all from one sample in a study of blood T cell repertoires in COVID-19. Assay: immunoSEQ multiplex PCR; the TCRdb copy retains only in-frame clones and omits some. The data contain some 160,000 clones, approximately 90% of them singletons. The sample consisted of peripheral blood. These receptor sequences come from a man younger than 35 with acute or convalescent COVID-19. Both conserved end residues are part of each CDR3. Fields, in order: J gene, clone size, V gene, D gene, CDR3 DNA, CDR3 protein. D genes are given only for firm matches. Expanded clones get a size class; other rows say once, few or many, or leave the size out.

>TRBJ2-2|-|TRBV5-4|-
TGTGCCAGCAGCTCGGGACTGACCATGAACACCGGGGAGCTGTTTTTT
CASSSGLTMNTGELFF
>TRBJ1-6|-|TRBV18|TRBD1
TGTGCCAGCTCACCTACAGGGGTCCAGAATTCACCCCTCCACTTT
CASSPTGVQNSPLHF
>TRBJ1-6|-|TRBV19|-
TGTGCCAGTAGTAGCTCTGGACTGTGGGATTCACCCCTCCACTTT
CASSSSGLWDSPLHF
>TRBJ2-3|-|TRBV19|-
TGTGCCAGTAGTAGGGGACTTTTTTACCCAGATACGCAGTATTTT
CASSRGLFYPDTQYF
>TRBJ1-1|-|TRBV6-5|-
TGTGCCAGCAGTTACTCTACGGTTAGGAACACTGAAGCTTTCTTT
CASSYSTVRNTEAFF
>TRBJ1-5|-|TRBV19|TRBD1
TGTGCCAGTAGTATCCGGACAGGGTCTGACAATCAGCCCCAGCATTTT
CASSIRTGSDNQPQHF
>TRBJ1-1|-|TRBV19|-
TGTGCCAGTAGTATAGTGGGCAGGGTGAACACTGAAGCTTTCTTT
CASSIVGRVNTEAFF
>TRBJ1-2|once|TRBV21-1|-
TGTGCCAGCAGCAAAGAATTGGAGGGATCGTTCTATGGCTACACCTTC
CASSKELEGSFYGYTF
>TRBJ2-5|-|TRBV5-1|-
TGCGCCAGCAGCTTGGCCTCCGGGGGAGAGACCCAGTACTTC
CASSLASGGETQYF
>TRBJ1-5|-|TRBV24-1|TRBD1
TGTGCCTCGGCAGGGGGCAGCAATCAGCCCCAGCATTTT
CASAGGSNQPQHF
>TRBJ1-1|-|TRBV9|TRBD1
TGTGCCAGCAGCGTAGGACAGGGGGCGCTCGACACTGAAGCTTTCTTT
CASSVGQGALDTEAFF
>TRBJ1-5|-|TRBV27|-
TGTGCCAGCACCTCCGCAGGGGGCAATCAGCCCCAGCATTTT
CASTSAGGNQPQHF
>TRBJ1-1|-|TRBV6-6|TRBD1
TGTGCCAGCAGCCCCAGGGGGATCTTCACGAACACTGAAGCTTTCTTT
CASSPRGIFTNTEAFF
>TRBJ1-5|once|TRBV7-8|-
TGTGCCAGCAGCTTAGGAGCGGCCTTTTTCGAAGAGGGCAATCAGCCCCAGCATTTT
CASSLGAAFFEEGNQPQHF
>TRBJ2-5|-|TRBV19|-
TGTGCCAGTAGTATAGACAGGGGGGATTCCCAGTACTTC
CASSIDRGDSQYF
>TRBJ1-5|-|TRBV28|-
TGTGCCAGCAGTCCCCGGGAGCAGCCCCAGCATTTT
CASSPREQPQHF
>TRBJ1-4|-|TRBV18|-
TGTGCCAGCTCACCGGACTCTAATGAAAAACTGTTTTTT
CASSPDSNEKLFF
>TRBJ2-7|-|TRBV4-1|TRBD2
TGCGCCAGCAGCCAAGTACTAGCGGGGGGTACCTACGAGCAGTACTTC
CASSQVLAGGTYEQYF
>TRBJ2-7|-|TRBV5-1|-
TGCGCCAGCAGCTTGGCTGAGGGTTTGGGGGAGCAGTACTTC
CASSLAEGLGEQYF
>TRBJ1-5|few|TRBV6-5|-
TGTGCCAGCGAGATGGGCACTTATCAGCCCCAGCATTTT
CASEMGTYQPQHF
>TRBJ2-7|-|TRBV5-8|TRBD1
TGTGCCAGCAGCTCTGACAGGGGCTACGAGCAGTACTTC
CASSSDRGYEQYF
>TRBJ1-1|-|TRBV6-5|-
TGTGCCAGCAGTTCCCCGACAGCCATGAACACTGAAGCTTTCTTT
CASSSPTAMNTEAFF
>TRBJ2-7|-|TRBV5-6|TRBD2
TGTGCCAGCAGCTTGTGGGAGGGACTCCTAGCCTACGAGCAGTACTTC
CASSLWEGLLAYEQYF
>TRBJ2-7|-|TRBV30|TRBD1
TGTGCCTGGAGCCCGGGGACAGGGGAAGCCGAGCAGTACTTC
CAWSPGTGEAEQYF
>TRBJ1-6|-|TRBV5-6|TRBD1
TGTGCCAGCAGCTTCCCGACAGGGTCGGGAAATTCACCCCTCCACTTT
CASSFPTGSGNSPLHF
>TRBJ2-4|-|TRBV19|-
TGTGCCAGTAGTATTCGTTACAGTCCAGGGATTGTGGCCAAAAACATTCAGTACTTC
CASSIRYSPGIVAKNIQYF
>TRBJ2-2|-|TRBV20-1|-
TGCAGTGCTAGTTCCGGGTCCACGGGCACCGGGGAGCTGTTTTTT
CSASSGSTGTGELFF
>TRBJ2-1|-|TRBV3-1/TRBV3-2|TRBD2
TGTGCCAGCAGCCAGGCGGGAGGGGCTGAGCAGTTCTTC
CASSQAGGAEQFF
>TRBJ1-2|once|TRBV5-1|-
TGCGCCAGCAGCCCGGACGGGACTAACTATGGCTACACCTTC
CASSPDGTNYGYTF
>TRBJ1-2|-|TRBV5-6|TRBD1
TGTGCCAGCAGCAGGGGGGCAGGGGGCTCACTAGCTAACTATGGCTACACCTTC
CASSRGAGGSLANYGYTF
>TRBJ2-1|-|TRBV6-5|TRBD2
TGTGCCAGCAGTTACAGGGTTCAGAGCGGGACTGAGCAGTTCTTC
CASSYRVQSGTEQFF
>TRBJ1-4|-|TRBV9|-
TGTGCCAGCAGCGTGACAGTCTTGAATGAAAAACTGTTTTTT
CASSVTVLNEKLFF
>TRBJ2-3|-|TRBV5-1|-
TGCGCCAGCAGGATCTCGGGGACTAGCACAGATACGCAGTATTTT
CASRISGTSTDTQYF
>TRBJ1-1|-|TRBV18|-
TGTGCCAGCTCTTACCATGGGGGCGCCGGTGTCACTGAAGCTTTCTTT
CASSYHGGAGVTEAFF
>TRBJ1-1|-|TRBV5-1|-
TGCGCCAGCAGCGTAGGGGTGAACACTGAAGCTTTCTTT
CASSVGVNTEAFF